These 18 T cell receptor beta chains were sequenced from one sample in a study of early T cells in non-severe SARS-CoV-2 infection. MiXCR, run by TCRdb on the 5' RACE reads, gives a single entry per CDR3 protein. The sample shows some 41,000 distinct CDR3 sequences, 20% to 25% of them seen only once. The sample here was whole blood, taken at baseline. These receptors were collected from an adult who was a healthcare worker with PCR-confirmed SARS-CoV-2 infection or an uninfected control (not recorded which).

The V gene is TRBV28, the J gene TRBJ2-1, with 9 bases identical to TRBD1. Germline CDR1 reads MDHEN; CDR2 reads SYDVKM. V was clipped by 2 bases and J by 0 bases; unmatched bases: 14. The CDR3 totals 20 residues. In nucleotides, the CDR3 is TGTGCCAGCAGTTTACCGCAGGAACAGGGGGCGCTTAGCTCCTACAATGAGCAGTTCTTC. It is translated as CASSLPQEQGALSSYNEQFF. The variable domain in full, completed from reference TRBV28 and TRBJ2-1, reads DVKVTQSSRYLVKRTGEKVFLECVQDMDHENMFWYRQDPGLGLRLIYFSYDVKMKEKGDIPEGYSVSREKKERFSLILESASTNQTSMYLCASSLPQEQGALSSYNEQFFGPGTRLTVL.

This clonotype was seen a handful of times. This chain uses TRBV7-6 with TRBJ2-7, with 9 bases aligning to TRBD1. Germline CDR1 SGHVS, CDR2 FNYEAQ. V shed 1 base, J shed 6 bases, and the junction held 4 bases outside the gene matches. The CDR3 is 14 amino acids. The CDR3 DNA sequence: TGTGCCAGCAGCTTAGAGGGGGACAGGGTCGAGCAGTACTTC. Protein product: CASSLEGDRVEQYF.

V gene TRBV9 combines with J gene TRBJ2-5; 10 bases match TRBD1. J was trimmed by 4 bases and V by 4 bases; bases with no gene match: 4. This CDR3 contains 14 residues. The V gene's germline CDR1 is SGDLS and CDR2 YYNGEE. The CDR3: CASSLRDRGETQYF. In nucleotides, the CDR3 is TGTGCCAGCAGCCTCCGGGACAGGGGAGAGACCCAGTACTTC.

This clonotype was seen more than once but under ten times. V gene TRBV18 combines with J gene TRBJ1-6; D is possibly TRBD1 (6 bases). This CDR3 region has 14 residues. The germline gives CDR1 KGHSH, CDR2 LQKENI. V was pared by 6 bases and J by 3 bases, with 9 bases between. CDR3 DNA: TGTGCCAGCTCGGACAGCCACTATAATTCACCCCTCCACTTT. This sequence encodes CASSDSHYNSPLHF. The full variable domain, in which reference TRBV18 and TRBJ1-6 provide the parts outside the CDR3, is NAGVMQNPRHLVRRRGQEARLRCSPMKGHSHVYWYRQLPEEGLKFMVYLQKENIIDESGMPKERFSAEFPKEGPSILRIQQVVRGDSAAYFCASSDSHYNSPLHFGNGTRLTVT.

This clonotype was observed a few times. The chain links TRBV5-6 to TRBJ2-5, with TRBD2 identical over 12 bases. V lost 7 bases and J lost 4; bases outside the gene matches: 8. Germline values: CDR1 SGHDT, CDR2 YYEEEE. This CDR3 has 15 amino acids. The CDR3 is CASCSSGGAVETQYF. CDR3 nucleotides: TGTGCCAGCTGCTCTAGCGGGGGGGCGGTAGAGACCCAGTACTTC.

This clonotype was seen many times. The chain recombines TRBV11-2 with TRBJ2-7; tentatively, D is TRBD1 or TRBD2 (7 bases each). The CDR3 runs 19 residues. Germline assignment: CDR1 SGHAT and CDR2 FQNNGV. Trimming pared 1 base from V and 3 bases from J, leaving 25 bases between. The CDR3 region has the DNA TGTGCCAGCAGCTTAGCCCCCCCCGGGACAGAGGGACTACACTACGAGCAGTACTTC. It encodes CASSLAPPGTEGLHYEQYF.

This clonotype was recorded many times. The chain recombines TRBV27 with TRBJ2-5, with 9 bases lining up with TRBD1. Germline CDR1 is MNHEY and CDR2 is SMNVEV (reference sequence). Trimming took 5 bases from V and 5 from J; bases not matched to a gene: 9. The CDR3 loop spans 15 amino acids. The CDR3: CASSPHRGLEETQYF. The CDR3 region has the DNA TGTGCCAGCAGTCCGCACAGGGGGCTGGAGGAGACCCAGTACTTC.

The rearrangement uses TRBV9 and TRBJ2-2, with D tentatively TRBD1 (5 bases). Germline V gives CDR1 SGDLS, CDR2 YYNGEE. The CDR3 loop spans 17 amino acids. Trimming pared 2 bases from V and 1 base from J, leaving 15 bases between. The CDR3 region is CASSVYATGMNTGELFF. In nucleotides, the CDR3 is TGTGCCAGCAGCGTTTATGCTACAGGCATGAACACCGGGGAGCTGTTTTTT.

This clonotype appeared a few times. The V call is TRBV10-3, the J call TRBJ2-3; D gene ambiguous. The germline CDR1 and CDR2 sequences are ENHRY and SYGVKD. Trimming shortened V by 10 bases and J by 1 base, and 15 bases separated the two germline ends. The CDR3 runs 14 residues. The CDR3 nucleotides read TGTGCCACCCGCCCGGGTGGGGGCACAGATACGCAGTATTTT. This codes for CATRPGGGTDTQYF.

The chain employs TRBV5-1 and TRBJ1-1; tentatively, D is TRBD1 (6 bases). CDR1 and CDR2 (germline): SGHRS, YFSETQ. Trimming shortened V by 0 bases and J by 5 bases, and 11 bases separated the two germline ends. The CDR3 spans 14 residues. In nucleotides, the CDR3 is TGCGCCAGCAGCTTGGGCCAGGGGATAACTGAAGCTTTCTTT. Its protein product is CASSLGQGITEAFF.

This chain links TRBV20-1 with TRBJ2-3; TRBD2 matches at 9 bases. The CDR3 consists of 14 residues. After removal of 1 base from V and 4 bases from J, the junction contained 3 bases not matched to a gene. The germline gives CDR1 DFQATT, CDR2 SNEGSKA (reference sequence). The CDR3 nucleotides read TGCAGTGCTAGAGGGGGACTAGCCTCAGATACGCAGTATTTT. Amino acids: CSARGGLASDTQYF.

J is TRBJ2-1 and V is TRBV27, with 12 nucleotides matching TRBD2. The CDR3 has 15 residues. The V segment lost 4 bases and the J segment 7 bases; nucleotides outside the gene matches: 5. Germline loops: CDR1 MNHEY, CDR2 SMNVEV (reference sequence). The CDR3 DNA is TGTGCCAGCAGTTCCGGACTAGCGGGGCCGAATGAGCAGTTCTTC. This encodes CASSSGLAGPNEQFF.

Of note for this clonotype: It may be a read error: a sequence one base away is much more abundant. Since the CDR3 does not end with the conserved phenylalanine or tryptophan, this likely comes from a read error. DNA of the CDR3: TGTGCCAGCAGCCAAGGTGAAACAACCTACAATGAGCAGTTCATC. Amino acid sequence: CASSQGETTYNEQFI. The chain uses TRBV3-1 and TRBJ2-1; D is ambiguous. The V end lost 1 base, the J end lost 2 bases, and 9 bases lay between the germline ends. The CDR3 has 15 residues. Germline V gene sequence: CDR1 LGHDT, CDR2 YNNKEL (reference sequence).

This clonotype was seen many times. The chain recombines TRBV9 with TRBJ2-1; weak D call: TRBD2 (6 bases). V was clipped by 0 bases and J by 2 bases, with 12 bases between them. CDR3 length: 16 residues. Germline V gene data show CDR1 as SGDLS and CDR2 as YYNGEE. The CDR3: CASSVEGRGAYNEQFF. The CDR3, as DNA: TGTGCCAGCAGCGTAGAAGGGCGGGGCGCCTACAATGAGCAGTTCTTC.

This clonotype showed up just a few times. The genes are TRBV6-5 and TRBJ2-1; 11 bases align to TRBD1. J gave up 2 bases and V 4 bases, and 10 bases lay outside the gene matches. This CDR3 has 18 residues. Germline loops: CDR1 MNHEY, CDR2 SVGAGI. CDR3 protein: CASSSSSAGQGAYNEQFF. Here the CDR3 DNA reads TGTGCCAGCAGTTCCTCGTCCGCGGGACAGGGGGCCTACAATGAGCAGTTCTTC.

The chain carries TRBV3-1 and TRBJ2-5; D gene unclear. Trimming removed 1 base at V and 4 bases at J, with 10 bases between. CDR1 is LGHDT, CDR2 YNNKEL, per germline (reference sequence). The CDR3 extends over 14 amino acids. In DNA, the CDR3 is TGTGCCAGCAGCCAAGGAGGTATCCGAGAGACCCAGTACTTC. Translation gives CASSQGGIRETQYF.

This chain links TRBV10-3 with TRBJ2-2, with 10 nucleotides matching TRBD1. The length of the CDR3 is 14 residues. With V trimmed by 6 bases and J by 7 bases, 5 bases remained unmatched. Germline V gives CDR1 ENHRY, CDR2 SYGVKD. The CDR3 bases are TGTGCCATCAGAGACAGGGGGCCGAACGGGGAGCTGTTTTTT. Its protein product is CAIRDRGPNGELFF.

The rearrangement links TRBV20-1 to TRBJ2-5; 10 bases fit TRBD2. Trimming took 3 bases from V and 1 from J; bases not matched to a gene: 2. Germline CDR1 reads DFQATT; CDR2 reads SNEGSKA (reference sequence). The CDR3 covers 14 residues. CDR3 coding DNA: TGCAGTGCTAGTAGCGGGGGGATCCAAGAGACCCAGTACTTC. The encoded protein is CSASSGGIQETQYF.